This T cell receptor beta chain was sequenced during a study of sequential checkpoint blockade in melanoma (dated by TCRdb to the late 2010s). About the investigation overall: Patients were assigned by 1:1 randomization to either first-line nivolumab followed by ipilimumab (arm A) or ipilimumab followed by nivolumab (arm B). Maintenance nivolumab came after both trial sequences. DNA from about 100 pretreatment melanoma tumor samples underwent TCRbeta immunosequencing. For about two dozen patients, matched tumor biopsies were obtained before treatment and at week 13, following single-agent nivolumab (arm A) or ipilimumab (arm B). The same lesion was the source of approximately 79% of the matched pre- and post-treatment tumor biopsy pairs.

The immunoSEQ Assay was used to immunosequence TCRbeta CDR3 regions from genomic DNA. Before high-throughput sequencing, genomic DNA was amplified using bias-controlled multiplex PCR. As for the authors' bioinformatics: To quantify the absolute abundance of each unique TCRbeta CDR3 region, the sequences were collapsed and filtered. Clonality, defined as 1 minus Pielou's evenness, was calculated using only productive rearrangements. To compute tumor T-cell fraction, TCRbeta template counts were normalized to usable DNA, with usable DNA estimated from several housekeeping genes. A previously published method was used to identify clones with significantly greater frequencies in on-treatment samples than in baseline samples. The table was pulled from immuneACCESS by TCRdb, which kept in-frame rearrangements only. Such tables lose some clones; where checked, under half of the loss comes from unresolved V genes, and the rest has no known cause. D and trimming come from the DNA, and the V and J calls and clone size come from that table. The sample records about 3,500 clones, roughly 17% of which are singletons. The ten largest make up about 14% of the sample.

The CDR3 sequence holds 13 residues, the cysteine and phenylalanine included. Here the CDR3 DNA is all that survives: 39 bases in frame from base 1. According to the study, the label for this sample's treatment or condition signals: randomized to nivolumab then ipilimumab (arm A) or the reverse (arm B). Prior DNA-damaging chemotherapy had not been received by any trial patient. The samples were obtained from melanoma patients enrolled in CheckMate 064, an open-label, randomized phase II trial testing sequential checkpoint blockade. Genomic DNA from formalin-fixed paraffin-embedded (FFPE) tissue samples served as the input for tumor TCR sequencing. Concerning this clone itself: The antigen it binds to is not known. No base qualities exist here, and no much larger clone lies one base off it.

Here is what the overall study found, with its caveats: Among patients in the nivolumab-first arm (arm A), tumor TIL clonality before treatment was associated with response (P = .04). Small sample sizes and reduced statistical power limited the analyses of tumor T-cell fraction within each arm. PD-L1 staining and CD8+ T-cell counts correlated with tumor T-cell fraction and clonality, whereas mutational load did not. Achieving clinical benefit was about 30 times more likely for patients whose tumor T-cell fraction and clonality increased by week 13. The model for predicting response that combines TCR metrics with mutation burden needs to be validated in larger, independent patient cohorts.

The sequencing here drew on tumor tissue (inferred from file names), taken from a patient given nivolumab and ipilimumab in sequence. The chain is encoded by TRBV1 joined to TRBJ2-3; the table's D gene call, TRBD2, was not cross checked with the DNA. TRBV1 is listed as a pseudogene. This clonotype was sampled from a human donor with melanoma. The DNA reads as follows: TGCGCCAGCAGCCAAGGGGGAGCAGATACGCAGTATTTT. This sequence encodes CASSQGGADTQYF.